A single sample is the source of the 17 T cell receptor beta chains below, sequenced in a study of beta chain features in type 1 diabetes. Points from the study as a whole: TCRB CDR3s were moderately but significantly shorter in Type 1 diabetes patients in all four CD4+ subsets.

Their cognate antigens are unknown. Expressed TCRB transcripts were sequenced after all isolated RNA was converted to cDNA. Repertoires were generated with immunoSEQ multiplex PCR, while TCRdb's copy carries only in-frame clones and drops some. The sample has a few hundred thousand clones; about 12% are singletons. The sequencing sample was made of naive CD4+ T cells from blood. These receptors all come from a woman between 18 and 30 years old with type 1 diabetes.

This clone occurred a few times. The chain joins TRBV7-2 to TRBJ2-1; TRBD2 aligns across 7 bases. CDR1 is SGHTA and CDR2 is FQGNSA in the germline V gene. The CDR3 has 16 residues. Trimming cost V 1 base and J 2 bases; bases outside gene matches: 5. The CDR3 sequence is CASSLVSGVTYNEQFF. The CDR3 DNA is TGTGCCAGCAGCTTAGTAAGCGGGGTAACCTACAATGAGCAGTTCTTC.

Note on this clone: Different DNA sequences within this sample yield the same CDR3. V gene TRBV18 combines with J gene TRBJ2-5; TRBD2 might be the D (6 bases). Germline V CDR1 and CDR2: KGHSH, LQKENI. This CDR3 contains 14 residues. The V and J ends lost 1 base and 1 base respectively, with 7 bases between them. CDR3 residues: CASSPLGGQETQYF. CDR3 DNA: TGTGCCAGCTCACCACTCGGGGGCCAAGAGACCCAGTACTTC.

This clone was counted a few times. The chain recombines TRBV7-9 with TRBJ2-7; tentatively, D is TRBD2 (7 bases). The ends were cut back, 8 bases at V and 5 bases at J, with 13 bases in the middle. Per the germline V gene, CDR1 is SEHNR and CDR2 is FQNEAQ (reference sequence). CDR3 length: 12 residues. The CDR3 sequence: CASGGAAHEQYF. The CDR3 DNA follows: TGTGCCAGCGGGGGGGCAGCCCACGAGCAGTACTTC.

This clone came up a few times. The chain uses TRBV25-1 and TRBJ2-2; D unresolved. The CDR3 is 15 amino acids. V lost 3 bases to trimming and J lost 2 bases, with 10 bases between them. From germline, CDR1 is MGHDK and CDR2 SYGVNS. The CDR3 is CASSDEALNTGELFF. The CDR3 DNA reads TGTGCCAGCAGTGACGAGGCCCTTAACACCGGGGAGCTGTTTTTT.

In its sample, this clone was seen a few times. The chain uses TRBV2 and TRBJ2-3; D remains unclear. Germline-derived CDR1 and CDR2 are SNHLY and FYNNEI. The CDR3 sequence is 13 residues long. V was pared by 1 base and J by 4 bases, with 6 bases between. The CDR3 nucleotides read TGTGCCAGCAGTGAAGGCTATCCAGATACGCAGTATTTT. Translated: CASSEGYPDTQYF.

The chain links TRBV7-9 to TRBJ2-1, with TRBD2 matching 10 bases. Germline V lookup: CDR1 SEHNR, CDR2 FQNEAQ (reference sequence). The junction had 15 bases not matched to a gene; V was cut back by 5 bases and J by 8 bases. The CDR3 contains 17 residues. In nucleotides, the CDR3 is TGTGCCAGCAGCCGTTACGATCTAGCGGGAGTAAGAGATGAGCAGTTCTTC. Amino acids: CASSRYDLAGVRDEQFF.

This chain connects TRBV6-5 to TRBJ2-2; TRBD2 aligns across 8 bases. The CDR3 runs to 16 residues. The ends lost 2 bases at V and 7 bases at J; junction bases unmatched: 9. Germline-derived CDR1 and CDR2 are MNHEY and SVGAGI. The CDR3 DNA reads as TGTGCCAGCAGTTACCTCGGGGGGGGGTATAGCGGGGAGCTGTTTTTT. Protein product: CASSYLGGGYSGELFF.

This clone was picked up a small number of times. J is TRBJ1-5 and V is TRBV28; D call uncertain. The CDR3 is made up of 14 amino acids. V lost 3 bases and J 6 bases, leaving 12 bases between the germline ends. The germline gives CDR1 MDHEN, CDR2 SYDVKM. The CDR3 sequence is CASSFSGNSQPQHF. The CDR3 nucleotides read TGTGCCAGCAGTTTTTCGGGGAATAGTCAGCCCCAGCATTTT. The complete variable domain, with remaining parts taken from reference TRBV28 and TRBJ1-5, reads DVKVTQSSRYLVKRTGEKVFLECVQDMDHENMFWYRQDPGLGLRLIYFSYDVKMKEKGDIPEGYSVSREKKERFSLILESASTNQTSMYLCASSFSGNSQPQHFGDGTRLSIL.

The chain carries TRBV11-2 and TRBJ1-2, with D possibly matching TRBD1 (6 bases). Trimming took 5 bases from V and 7 from J, leaving 23 bases between them. The CDR3 totals 16 residues. Germline CDR1 SGHAT, CDR2 FQNNGV. The CDR3 DNA sequence: TGTGCCAGCAGCCCTTACAGGGACCCCCTAAGGATTGGCTACACCTTC. Protein: CASSPYRDPLRIGYTF.

The genes are TRBV7-2 and TRBJ2-7; D is uncertain. Trimming shortened V by 1 base and J by 3 bases, and 10 bases separated the two germline ends. Germline V gene lookup returns CDR1 SGHTA and CDR2 FQGNSA. The CDR3 is 14 residues long. CDR3: CASSLDAANYEQYF. In DNA form, the CDR3 reads TGTGCCAGCAGCTTAGACGCGGCAAACTACGAGCAGTACTTC.

This clone was seen a handful of times. The chain employs TRBV10-3 and TRBJ1-1; D call uncertain. CDR1 and CDR2 from the germline V gene are ENHRY and SYGVKD. CDR3 size: 14 residues. V was trimmed by 3 bases and J by 5 bases, leaving 13 bases between them. The CDR3 coding sequence is TGTGCCATCAGTGAATCGGGTATTGGGACTGAAGCTTTCTTT. Amino acid sequence: CAISESGIGTEAFF.

CDR3 nucleotides: TGTGCCAGCAGCTTAGCTTTCGACAACCGCGAGCAGTACTTC. It yields the protein CASSLAFDNREQYF. The chain carries TRBV7-6 and TRBJ2-7; D is unresolved. CDR1 is SGHVS and CDR2 is FNYEAQ in the germline V gene. The CDR3 consists of 14 residues. With 0 bases removed from V and 6 bases from J, the gap between germline ends came to 12 bases. The full variable domain, in which reference TRBV7-6 and TRBJ2-7 provide the parts outside the CDR3, is GAGVSQSPRYKVTKRGQDVALRCDPISGHVSLYWYRQALGQGPEFLTYFNYEAQQDKSGLPNDRFSAERPEGSISTLTIQRTEQRDSAMYRCASSLAFDNREQYFGPGTRLTVT.

This clone was detected only a few times. This chain joins TRBV2 and TRBJ1-1; 9 nucleotides agree with TRBD1. CDR3 length: 12 residues. Unmatched junction bases numbered 6, after V lost 6 bases and J lost 10 bases. The germline V gene encodes CDR1 SNHLY and CDR2 FYNNEI. CDR3 sequence: CASRPDRGRAFF. For the CDR3, the DNA is TGTGCCAGCAGGCCGGACAGGGGTCGAGCTTTCTTT.

The chain couples TRBV15 to TRBJ2-5; 7 bases line up with TRBD1. After removal of 3 bases from V and 5 bases from J, the junction contained 6 bases not matched to a gene. Germline V gene data show CDR1 as LNHNV and CDR2 as YYDKDF (reference sequence). This CDR3 has 14 amino acids. The CDR3 DNA reads as TGTGCCACCAGCAGGAGACAGGGCTGGGAGACCCAGTACTTC. Protein product: CATSRRQGWETQYF. Looking up the rest from reference TRBV15 and TRBJ2-5 gives the full variable domain: DAMVIQNPRYQVTQFGKPVTLSCSQTLNHNVMYWYQQKSSQAPKLLFHYYDKDFNNEADTPDNFQSRRPNTSFCFLDIRSPGLGDTAMYLCATSRRQGWETQYFGPGTRLLVL.

This chain links TRBV5-1 with TRBJ2-6; TRBD1 agrees at 7 bases. In germline, CDR1 is SGHRS, CDR2 YFSETQ. The V segment lost 1 base and the J segment 2 bases; nucleotides outside the gene matches: 9. The CDR3 extends over 18 amino acids. The CDR3 DNA reads TGCGCCAGCAGCTTGCTAGGGGGCCTAGTCCCTGGGGCCAACGTCCTGACTTTC. This gives the protein CASSLLGGLVPGANVLTF.

This clone was recorded a few times. This specimen includes other DNA sequences encoding the same CDR3. The genes are TRBV25-1 and TRBJ1-2, with D maybe TRBD1 (5 bases). The germline CDR1 and CDR2 sequences are MGHDK and SYGVNS. This CDR3 comprises 13 residues. V lost 1 base and J 5 bases, leaving 8 bases between the germline ends. This CDR3 is CASSESGGYGYTF. The CDR3 region has the DNA TGTGCCAGCAGTGAATCCGGGGGTTATGGCTACACCTTC.

This clone was picked up a small number of times. V usage is TRBV27 and J usage is TRBJ1-3, with D unclear. V dropped 8 bases and J dropped 4 bases, with 6 bases sitting between them. Germline CDR1 and CDR2: MNHEY and SMNVEV (reference sequence). The CDR3 runs to 11 residues. This CDR3 reads CASSRGNTIYF. For the CDR3, the DNA is TGTGCCAGCTCCCGGGGAAACACCATATATTTT.